These 6 T cell receptor beta chains were all obtained from the same sample, sequenced in a study of blood T cells in healthy people across ages. A second PCR, run for roughly 7 to 12 cycles, used a sample-barcoded 5' primer plus a J-beta primer mix. MiXCR, applied by TCRdb to the 5' RACE reads, yields one record per CDR3 protein. The sample shows fewer than 800,000 distinct CDR3 sequences, approximately 49% of them seen only once. Sequenced input: blood. These receptors all stem from a woman aged 55-69 years in good health.

This clonotype has a handful of counts. The chain links TRBV20-1 to TRBJ2-5; 7 bases fit TRBD2. V shed 6 bases and J 0 bases; nucleotides not matched to a gene: 16. The CDR3 contains 17 residues. From germline, CDR1 is DFQATT and CDR2 SNEGSKA (reference sequence). The CDR3 DNA is TGCAGTGCGGTAGCGGGTGATGGAGTCTGGTACCAAGAGACCCAGTACTTC. Translation gives CSAVAGDGVWYQETQYF.

In its sample, this clonotype was seen a few times. The genes are TRBV20-1 and TRBJ2-3; TRBD2 aligns across 8 bases. This CDR3 has 14 amino acids. Looked up from germline, CDR1 is DFQATT and CDR2 is SNEGSKA (reference sequence). The junction had 2 bases not matched to a gene; V was cut back by 2 bases and J by 1 base. In nucleotides, the CDR3 is TGCAGTGCTAGACTTAGCGGGGGCACAGATACGCAGTATTTT. Encoded protein: CSARLSGGTDTQYF.

This clonotype was recorded a few times. The CDR3 loop reads CASSARGKNTEAFF. In DNA, the CDR3 is TGTGCCAGCAGCGCCCGGGGCAAGAACACTGAAGCTTTCTTT. The J gene is TRBJ1-1, the V gene TRBV7-9; a weak D match, TRBD1 (5 bases). V lost 5 bases and J 1 base, leaving 11 bases between the germline ends. The CDR3 is made up of 14 amino acids. CDR1 SEHNR and CDR2 FQNEAQ come from the germline V gene (reference sequence).

For this clonotype: A much larger clone sits a single nucleotide away, making a read error possible. The rearrangement uses TRBV4-3 and TRBJ2-4; D could derive from TRBD1 or TRBD2 (5 bases each). V lost 4 bases and J 0 bases, leaving 19 bases between the germline ends. This CDR3 is 18 amino acids long. Germline V gene data show CDR1 as LGHNA and CDR2 as YSLEER. The CDR3 here is CASSPDVTGTVAKNIQYF. The CDR3 nucleotides are TGCGCCAGCAGCCCAGACGTTACCGGGACCGTAGCCAAAAACATTCAGTACTTC.

Only a few counts were recorded for this clonotype. A read error is possible here, since a much larger clone lies one base away. The genes are TRBV5-1 and TRBJ2-7; D is perhaps TRBD2 (5 bases). Trimming took off 3 bases at V and 7 bases at J, with 14 bases between the two ends. CDR1 SGHRS and CDR2 YFSETQ come from the germline V gene. The CDR3 runs to 13 residues. CDR3: CASSSASYNEQYF. Here the CDR3 DNA reads TGCGCCAGCAGCTCTGCTAGCTACAATGAGCAGTACTTC.

J is TRBJ2-3 and V is TRBV5-1; TRBD1 aligns across 7 bases. The V and J ends lost 4 bases and 2 bases, in that order; junction bases with no gene match: 10. CDR1 is SGHRS, CDR2 YFSETQ, per germline. The CDR3 consists of 16 residues. As DNA, the CDR3 is TGCGCCAGCAGCGCAGTGACAGGGACCCCCACAGATACGCAGTATTTT. It codes for CASSAVTGTPTDTQYF. Full variable domain (missing parts from reference TRBV5-1 and TRBJ2-3): KAGVTQTPRYLIKTRGQQVTLSCSPISGHRSVSWYQQTPGQGLQFLFEYFSETQRNKGNFPGRFSGRQFSNSRSEMNVSTLELGDSALYLCASSAVTGTPTDTQYFGPGTRLTVL.